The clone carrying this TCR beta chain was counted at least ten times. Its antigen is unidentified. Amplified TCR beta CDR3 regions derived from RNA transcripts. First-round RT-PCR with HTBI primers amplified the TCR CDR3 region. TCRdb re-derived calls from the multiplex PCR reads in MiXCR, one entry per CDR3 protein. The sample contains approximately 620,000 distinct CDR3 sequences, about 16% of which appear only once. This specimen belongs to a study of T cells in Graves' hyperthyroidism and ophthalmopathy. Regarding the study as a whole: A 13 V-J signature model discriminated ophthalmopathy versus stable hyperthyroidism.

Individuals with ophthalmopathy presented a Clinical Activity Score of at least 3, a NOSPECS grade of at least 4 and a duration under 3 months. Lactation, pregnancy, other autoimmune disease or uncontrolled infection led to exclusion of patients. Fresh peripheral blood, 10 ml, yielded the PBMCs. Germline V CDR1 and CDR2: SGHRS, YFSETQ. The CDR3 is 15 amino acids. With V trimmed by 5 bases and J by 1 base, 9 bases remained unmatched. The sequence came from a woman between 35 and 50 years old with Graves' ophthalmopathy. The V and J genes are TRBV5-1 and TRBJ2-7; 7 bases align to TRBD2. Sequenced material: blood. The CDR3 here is CASRSLADRSYEQYF. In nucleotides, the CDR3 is TGCGCCAGCAGAAGCCTAGCGGATAGGTCCTACGAGCAGTACTTC.